The sequence of this T cell receptor beta chain was determined in a study of cytomegalovirus exposure and HLA in healthy donors. Study-wide points: Several of the most significant clusters were apparently associated with common viral pathogens in a later analysis. In the analysis, some V segments, TRBV6-2 and TRBV6-3 included, were excluded as indistinguishable. Reportedly, diagnosis of cytomegalovirus status by the classifier showed high specificity and sensitivity.

Points on this clone: The antigen remains unidentified.

CDR1 is KGHSH, CDR2 LQKENI, per germline. This CDR3 is 14 amino acids long. The J segment lost 5 bases and the V segment lost 2 bases, leaving 3 bases of the junction unmatched. Donors showed nominal health when sampled, although they likely had unrecorded immune exposures. With 60 Vbeta and 13 Jbeta primers, the PCR was carried out. TCRdb's table, derived via immunoSEQ multiplex PCR, lists solely in-frame clones and lacks some. The sample consists of about 230,000 clones, approximately 85% of them appearing once. Sequenced material: PBMCs. This receptor was identified in a girl under 10 years old in good health and CMV-seronegative. The rearrangement uses TRBV18 and TRBJ2-1; 7 positions agree with TRBD1. CDR3 loop: CASSPKTGHNEQFF. DNA of the CDR3: TGTGCCAGCTCACCAAAGACAGGGCACAATGAGCAGTTCTTC.